Sequencing of this T cell receptor beta chain was carried out in a study of shared clonotypes between healthy human individuals. Study-level points and caveats: It was the few donors that limited the genetic and exposure-history diversity represented. Rarefaction showed sorted-subset sequencing was incomplete despite large depth. Sharing across four donors was highest in naive CD4 (around 5%) and lowest in memory CD8 (0.4%).

TCRdb's table, derived via immunoSEQ multiplex PCR, lists solely in-frame clones and lacks some. The sample records some 2,100,000 clones, nearly 97% being singletons. Comments on this clone: Its target is unknown.

CDR1 and CDR2 from the germline V gene are SQVTM and ANQGSEA. The V end lost 8 bases, the J end lost 0 bases, and 16 bases lay between the germline ends. The CDR3 extends over 14 amino acids. This TCR came from a man aged 18 to 35 in good health. The V gene is TRBV29-1, the J gene TRBJ1-2; TRBD1 is a possible D gene (5 bases). The sample taken for sequencing was naive CD4+ T cells sorted from blood. Sample subset: CD45RA+ positively selected. The CDR3 DNA reads as TGCAGCATCCCAACGGGGGGGGCTAACTATGGCTACACCTTC. It encodes CSIPTGGANYGYTF.